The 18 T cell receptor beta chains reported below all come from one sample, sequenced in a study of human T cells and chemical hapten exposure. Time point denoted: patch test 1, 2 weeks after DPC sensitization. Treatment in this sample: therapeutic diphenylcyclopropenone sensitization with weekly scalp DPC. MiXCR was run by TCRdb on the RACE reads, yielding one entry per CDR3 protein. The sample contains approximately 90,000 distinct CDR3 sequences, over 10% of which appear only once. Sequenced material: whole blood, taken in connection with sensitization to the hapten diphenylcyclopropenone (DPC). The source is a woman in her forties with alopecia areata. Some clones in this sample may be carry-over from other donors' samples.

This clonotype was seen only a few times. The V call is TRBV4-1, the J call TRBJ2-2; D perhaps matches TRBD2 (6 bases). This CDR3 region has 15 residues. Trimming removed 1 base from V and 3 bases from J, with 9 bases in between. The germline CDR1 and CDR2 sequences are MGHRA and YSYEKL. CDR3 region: CASSQAGLHTGELFF. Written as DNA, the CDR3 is TGCGCCAGCAGCCAAGCGGGACTGCACACCGGGGAGCTGTTTTTT.

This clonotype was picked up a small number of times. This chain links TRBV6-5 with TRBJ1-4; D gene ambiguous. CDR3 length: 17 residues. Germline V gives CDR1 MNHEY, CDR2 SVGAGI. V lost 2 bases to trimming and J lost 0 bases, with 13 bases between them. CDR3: CASSYGREPATNEKLFF. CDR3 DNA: TGTGCCAGCAGTTACGGACGGGAACCGGCAACTAATGAAAAACTGTTTTTT.

The CDR3 bases are TGTGCCAGCAGGGAACCGGGACAGGGGGGAGGCACTGAAGCTTTCTTT. The encoded protein is CASREPGQGGGTEAFF. The chain is built from TRBV28 and TRBJ1-1, with 11 bases that match TRBD1. The CDR3 length is 16 residues. Germline V gene sequence: CDR1 MDHEN, CDR2 SYDVKM. With V trimmed by 6 bases and J by 4 bases, 10 bases remained unmatched. The full variable domain, completed using reference TRBV28 and TRBJ1-1, is DVKVTQSSRYLVKRTGEKVFLECVQDMDHENMFWYRQDPGLGLRLIYFSYDVKMKEKGDIPEGYSVSREKKERFSLILESASTNQTSMYLCASREPGQGGGTEAFFGQGTRLTVV.

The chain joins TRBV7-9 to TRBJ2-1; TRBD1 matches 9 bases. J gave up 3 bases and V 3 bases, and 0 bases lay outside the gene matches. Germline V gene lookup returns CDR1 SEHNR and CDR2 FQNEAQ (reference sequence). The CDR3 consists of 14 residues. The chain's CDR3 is CASSLTGGYNEQFF. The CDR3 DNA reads TGTGCCAGCAGCTTGACAGGGGGCTACAATGAGCAGTTCTTC.

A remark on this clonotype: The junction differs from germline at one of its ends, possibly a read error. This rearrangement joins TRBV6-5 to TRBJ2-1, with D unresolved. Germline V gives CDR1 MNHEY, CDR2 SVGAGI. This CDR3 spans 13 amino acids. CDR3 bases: TGTGTCAGCAGCCCGCCGATACACAATGAGCAGTTCTTC. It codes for CVSSPPIHNEQFF.

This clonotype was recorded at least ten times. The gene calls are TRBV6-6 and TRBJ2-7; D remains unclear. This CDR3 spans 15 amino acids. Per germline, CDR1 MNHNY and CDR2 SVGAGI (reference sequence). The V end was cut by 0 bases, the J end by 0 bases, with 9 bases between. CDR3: CASSYSQPSSYEQYF. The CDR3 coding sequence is TGTGCCAGCAGTTACTCGCAACCTAGCTCCTACGAGCAGTACTTC.

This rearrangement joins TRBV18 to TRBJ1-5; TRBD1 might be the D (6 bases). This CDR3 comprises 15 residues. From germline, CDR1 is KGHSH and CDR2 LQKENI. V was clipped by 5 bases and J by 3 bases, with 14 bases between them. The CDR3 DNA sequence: TGTGCCAGCTCAGGACGACAGGAGACCAATCAGCCCCAGCATTTT. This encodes CASSGRQETNQPQHF.

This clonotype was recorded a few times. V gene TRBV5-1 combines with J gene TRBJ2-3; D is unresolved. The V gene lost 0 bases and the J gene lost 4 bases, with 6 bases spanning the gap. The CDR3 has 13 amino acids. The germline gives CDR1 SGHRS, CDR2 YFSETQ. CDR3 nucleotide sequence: TGCGCCAGCAGCTTGGACCAGCCAGATACGCAGTATTTT. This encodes CASSLDQPDTQYF.

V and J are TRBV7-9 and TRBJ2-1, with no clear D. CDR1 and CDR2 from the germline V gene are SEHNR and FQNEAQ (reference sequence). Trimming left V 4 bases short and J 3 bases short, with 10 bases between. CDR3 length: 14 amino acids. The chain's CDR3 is CASSSLSVYNEQFF. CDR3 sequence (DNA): TGTGCCAGCAGCTCATTAAGCGTCTACAATGAGCAGTTCTTC.

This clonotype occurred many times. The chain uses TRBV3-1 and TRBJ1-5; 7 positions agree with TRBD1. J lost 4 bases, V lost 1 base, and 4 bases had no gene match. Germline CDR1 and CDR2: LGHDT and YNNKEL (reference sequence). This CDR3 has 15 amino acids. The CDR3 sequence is CASSQGQGINQPQHF. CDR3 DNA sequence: TGTGCCAGCAGCCAAGGACAGGGCATTAATCAGCCCCAGCATTTT.

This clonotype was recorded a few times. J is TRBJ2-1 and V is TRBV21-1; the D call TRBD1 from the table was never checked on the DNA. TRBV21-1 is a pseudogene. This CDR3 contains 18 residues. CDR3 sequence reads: CASSKLFGHHISYNEQFF. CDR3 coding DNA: TGTGCCAGCAGCAAACTCTTCGGACACCATATCTCCTACAATGAGCAGTTCTTC.

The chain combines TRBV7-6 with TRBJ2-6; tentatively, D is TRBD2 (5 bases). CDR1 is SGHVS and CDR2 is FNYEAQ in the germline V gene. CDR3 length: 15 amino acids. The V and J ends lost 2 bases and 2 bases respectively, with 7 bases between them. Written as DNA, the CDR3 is TGTGCCAGCAGCTTATTGGGAGCTGGGGCCAACGTCCTGACTTTC. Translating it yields CASSLLGAGANVLTF.

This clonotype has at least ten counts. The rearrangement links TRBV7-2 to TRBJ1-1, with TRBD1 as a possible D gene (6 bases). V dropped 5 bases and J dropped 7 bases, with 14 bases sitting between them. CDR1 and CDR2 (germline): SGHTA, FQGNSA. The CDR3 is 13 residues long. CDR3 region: CASSEYQGNEAFF. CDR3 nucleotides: TGTGCCAGCAGCGAGTATCAGGGGAATGAAGCTTTCTTT. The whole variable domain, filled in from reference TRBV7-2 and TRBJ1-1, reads GAGVSQSPSNKVTEKGKDVELRCDPISGHTALYWYRQSLGQGLEFLIYFQGNSAPDKSGLPSDRFSAERTGGSVSTLTIQRTQQEDSAVYLCASSEYQGNEAFFGQGTRLTVV.

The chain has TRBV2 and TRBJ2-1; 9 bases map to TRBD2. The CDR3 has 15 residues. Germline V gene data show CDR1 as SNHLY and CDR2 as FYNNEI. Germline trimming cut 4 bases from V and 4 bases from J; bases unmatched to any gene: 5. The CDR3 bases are TGTGCCAGCAGTGGGGGACTAGCCCTTTACAATGAGCAGTTCTTC. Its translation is CASSGGLALYNEQFF. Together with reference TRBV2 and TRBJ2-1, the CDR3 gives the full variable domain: EPEVTQTPSHQVTQMGQEVILRCVPISNHLYFYWYRQILGQKVEFLVSFYNNEISEKSEIFDDQFSVERPDGSNFTLKIRSTKLEDSAMYFCASSGGLALYNEQFFGPGTRLTVL.

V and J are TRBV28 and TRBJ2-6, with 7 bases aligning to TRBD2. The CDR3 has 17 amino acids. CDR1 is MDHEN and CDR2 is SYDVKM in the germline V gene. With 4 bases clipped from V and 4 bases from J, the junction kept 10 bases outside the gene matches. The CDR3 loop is CASSSPGGSSGANVLTF. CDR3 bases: TGTGCCAGCAGTTCCCCCGGGGGGTCGTCAGGGGCCAACGTCCTGACTTTC.

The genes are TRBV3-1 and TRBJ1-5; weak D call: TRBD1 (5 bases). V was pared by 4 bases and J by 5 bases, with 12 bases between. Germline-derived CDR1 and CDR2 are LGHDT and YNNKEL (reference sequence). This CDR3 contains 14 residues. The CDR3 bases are TGTGCCAGCAGCCTGGGAACAGGATATCAGCCCCAGCATTTT. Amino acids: CASSLGTGYQPQHF.

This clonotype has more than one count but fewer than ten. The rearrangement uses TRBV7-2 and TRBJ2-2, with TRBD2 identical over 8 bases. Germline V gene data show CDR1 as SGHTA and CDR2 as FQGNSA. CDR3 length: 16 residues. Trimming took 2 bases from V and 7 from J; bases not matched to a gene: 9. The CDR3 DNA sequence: TGTGCCAGCAGCTTATTTTTCGGGAGGGATGGCGGGGAGCTGTTTTTT. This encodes CASSLFFGRDGGELFF.

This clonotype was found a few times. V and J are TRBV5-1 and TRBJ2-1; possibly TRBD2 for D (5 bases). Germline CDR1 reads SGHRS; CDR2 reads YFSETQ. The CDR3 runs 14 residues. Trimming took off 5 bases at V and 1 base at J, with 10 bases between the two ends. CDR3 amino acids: CASRALASYNEQFF. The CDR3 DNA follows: TGCGCCAGCAGAGCCTTAGCGTCCTACAATGAGCAGTTCTTC.